This T cell receptor (beta chain) is drawn from a study of shared clonotypes between healthy human individuals. Regarding the study as a whole: Clonotypes which were not shared had lower generation probabilities than clonotypes that all four donors shared.

Germline V CDR1 and CDR2: SGHVS, FQNEAQ. V shed 5 bases, J shed 2 bases, and the junction held 6 bases outside the gene matches. CDR3 length equals 15 residues. This clone was seen once. Its target is unknown. Genomic DNA (from each subset) was split evenly across several immunoSEQ plates. The data were produced by immunoSEQ multiplex PCR, yet TCRdb's version contains in-frame clones alone and is incomplete. This sample carries 1.5 million to 1.9 million clones, around 98% of them seen once, and the ten largest clones take around 0.47%. The receptor's source is a man between 25 and 39 years old in good health. The rearrangement joins TRBV7-8 to TRBJ1-5; 7 bases match TRBD1. The specimen sequenced was naive CD4+ T cells sorted from blood. Subset noted: CD45RA+ positively selected. This chain's CDR3 is CASSRSQGGNQPQHF. The DNA of the CDR3 is TGTGCCAGCAGCAGGTCGCAGGGGGGCAATCAGCCCCAGCATTTT.